A single sample gave rise to the 12 T cell receptor beta chains below, sequenced in a study of cytomegalovirus exposure and HLA in healthy donors. PCR employed 60 Vbeta and 13 Jbeta primers. Repertoires were generated with immunoSEQ multiplex PCR, while TCRdb's copy carries only in-frame clones and drops some. The table has around 150,000 clones, 80% seen once. Sequenced input: PBMCs. These receptor sequences come from a man aged 30 to 45 in good health and CMV-seronegative.

The rearrangement uses TRBV6-1 and TRBJ1-2, with 10 bases that match TRBD1. Germline V CDR1 and CDR2: MNHNS, SASEGT. There are 16 residues in the CDR3. Losses at the gene ends were 2 bases for V and 9 bases for J; bases not matched to a gene: 12. CDR3 region: CASSERQGARDCRYTF. The CDR3 DNA reads as TGTGCCAGCAGTGAACGACAGGGGGCGCGGGATTGCCGCTACACCTTC.

The gene calls are TRBV9 and TRBJ2-2; 9 bases align to TRBD1. The length of the CDR3 is 15 residues. The V gene end was trimmed by 4 bases and the J gene end by 2 bases; junction bases not matched to a gene: 3. CDR1 is SGDLS and CDR2 is YYNGEE in the germline V gene. CDR3 sequence reads: CASSWGQGNTGELFF. The CDR3 DNA reads TGTGCCAGCAGCTGGGGACAGGGAAACACCGGGGAGCTGTTTTTT.

V usage is TRBV7-9 and J usage is TRBJ2-7; 7 positions agree with TRBD2. Per the germline V gene, CDR1 is SEHNR and CDR2 is FQNEAQ (reference sequence). This CDR3 contains 14 residues. V lost 4 bases to trimming and J lost 6 bases; unmatched junction nucleotides: 9. The CDR3: CASSSLGGYSEQYF. CDR3 nucleotide sequence: TGTGCCAGCAGCTCCCTGGGAGGGTATAGCGAGCAGTACTTC.

This CDR3 reads CASSGSRRRAEDTQYF. The DNA of the CDR3 is TGTGCCAGCAGCGGATCCAGGAGGAGGGCCGAGGATACGCAGTATTTT. The V call is TRBV9, the J call TRBJ2-3; D is possibly TRBD2 (6 bases). Germline-derived CDR1 and CDR2 are SGDLS and YYNGEE. CDR3 length equals 16 residues. V was pared by 3 bases and J by 6 bases, with 20 bases between.

A word on this clone: The germline gene is not matched at one end of the junction; a read error may be the cause. The J gene is TRBJ1-2, the V gene TRBV19; D may be TRBD1 (6 bases). This CDR3 has 14 residues. Germline loops: CDR1 LNHDA, CDR2 SQIVND (reference sequence). The CDR3 DNA is TGTGCCAGTAGCATAACCATCTTACAGGGCCTCCCTCTCTTC. Translation gives CASSITILQGLPLF.

The DNA of the CDR3 is TGTGCCAGCAGCCTCGTCGCGGGGGGCAATGAGCAGTTCTTC. Protein: CASSLVAGGNEQFF. This chain links TRBV11-3 with TRBJ2-1; 8 bases map to TRBD2. This CDR3 has 14 amino acids. Germline trimming cut 5 bases from V and 6 bases from J; bases unmatched to any gene: 6. Germline loops: CDR1 SGHNT, CDR2 YENEEA.

This chain links TRBV6-5 with TRBJ1-1; 7 bases line up with TRBD1. Germline loops: CDR1 MNHEY, CDR2 SVGAGI. This CDR3 contains 14 residues. Unmatched junction bases numbered 11, after V lost 8 bases and J lost 5 bases. The CDR3 loop is CASYVTGSYTEAFF. Written as DNA, the CDR3 is TGTGCCAGCTACGTGACAGGGAGCTATACTGAAGCTTTCTTT.

The chain has TRBV4-1 and TRBJ1-1; D not certain. V was trimmed by 6 bases and J by 4 bases, leaving 12 bases between them. The CDR3 length is 13 residues. CDR1 and CDR2 from the germline V gene are MGHRA and YSYEKL. As DNA, the CDR3 is TGCGCCAGCAGGAGCGGGGAGGGCACTGAAGCTTTCTTT. Its translation: CASRSGEGTEAFF.

The chain uses TRBV11-2 and TRBJ1-4; D possibly corresponds to TRBD1 (5 bases). Germline V lookup: CDR1 SGHAT, CDR2 FQNNGV. The CDR3 loop spans 15 amino acids. V shed 4 bases and J shed 2 bases, with 11 bases lying between them. The CDR3 DNA follows: TGTGCCAGCAGCTACTCGGGGGGGACTAATGAAAAACTGTTTTTT. This gives the protein CASSYSGGTNEKLFF.

The V and J genes are TRBV9 and TRBJ1-4, with 7 nucleotides matching TRBD1. Germline V gene data show CDR1 as SGDLS and CDR2 as YYNGEE. The CDR3 extends over 16 amino acids. V lost 4 bases, J lost 8 bases, and 14 bases stayed unmatched. CDR3 sequence (DNA): TGTGCCAGCAGCAATGACAGGGCCCTACCCTACGAAAAACTGTTTTTT. This sequence encodes CASSNDRALPYEKLFF.

The gene calls are TRBV7-9 and TRBJ2-5, with TRBD1 identical over 12 bases. Germline CDR1 is SEHNR and CDR2 is FQNEAQ (reference sequence). V shed 5 bases, J shed 5 bases, and the junction held 12 bases outside the gene matches. CDR3 length equals 17 residues. CDR3 bases: TGTGCCAGCAGCGAGACTACCGGGACAGGGGGCTGGGAGACCCAGTACTTC. Translating it yields CASSETTGTGGWETQYF. The full variable domain, completed using reference TRBV7-9 and TRBJ2-5, is DTGVSQNPRHKITKRGQNVTFRCDPISEHNRLYWYRQTLGQGPEFLTYFQNEAQLEKSRLLSDRFSAERPKGSFSTLEIQRTEQGDSAMYLCASSETTGTGGWETQYFGPGTRLLVL.

This sequence joins TRBV29-1 and TRBJ2-7, with D uncertain. The ends were cut back, 2 bases at V and 1 base at J, with 3 bases in the middle. CDR1 and CDR2 (germline): SQVTM, ANQGSEA. This CDR3 contains 11 residues. In DNA form, the CDR3 reads TGCAGCGTTGAACAATCCTACGAGCAGTACTTC. Translation gives CSVEQSYEQYF.